This T cell receptor beta chain comes out of a study of response to subunit inactivated influenza vaccine (dated by TCRdb to about 2018). About the full investigation: Deep quantitative profiling of the T cell receptor repertoire was used in the study to follow responses to a trivalent subunit inactivated influenza vaccine. Broader findings and caveats from the paper: The authors proposed that each seasonal influenza vaccination may bring in only a limited number of new T cells.

Between the V and J ends, shortened by 3 bases and 1 base respectively, the junction contains 11 bases. Taken from the germline V gene, the CDR1 and CDR2 loops are SQVTM and ANQGSEA. From the cysteine up to the phenylalanine, the CDR3 has a length of 14 residues. Only the CDR3 region is kept as DNA, spanning 42 bases read in frame from base 1. This clonotype has just a few counts. Its antigen is not yet known. One base away there is no much larger clone; base qualities are not given. Libraries came from RT-PCR. The sequencing machine was an Illumina HiSeq 2500. In TCRdb, the public reads were trimmed at Q25 with fastp and aligned with MiXCR, with productive beta chains retained. Records with the same CDR3 protein are collapsed into one entry carrying the most frequent genes and DNA. The sample data list 500,000 or so distinct CDR3 sequences, and 11% of these were observed just once. The ten largest clones represent 10% to 15% of the sample.

This specimen's time point label, interpreted: 45 to 50 days after influenza vaccine administration. Source: PBMCs from blood, taken more than 35 days after vaccination. This TCR was sampled from a man aged 50 to 60 who received an inactivated influenza vaccine. Donor details come from another sample of the same person, matched by shared clones. The chain is assembled from TRBV29-1 and TRBJ2-3; a tentative D call is TRBD1 (5 bases match). The DNA sequence is TGCAGCGTTGACAGCAGGGTTGGCACAGATACGCAGTATTTT. It specifies CSVDSRVGTDTQYF.